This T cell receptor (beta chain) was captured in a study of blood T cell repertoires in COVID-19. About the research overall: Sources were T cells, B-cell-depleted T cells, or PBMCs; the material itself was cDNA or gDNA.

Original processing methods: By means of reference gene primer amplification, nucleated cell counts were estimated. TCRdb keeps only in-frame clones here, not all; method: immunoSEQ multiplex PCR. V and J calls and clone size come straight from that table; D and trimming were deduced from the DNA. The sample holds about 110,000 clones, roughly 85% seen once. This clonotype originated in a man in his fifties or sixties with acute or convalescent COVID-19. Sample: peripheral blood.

CDR3 DNA: TGTGCCAGCACCCAGCGGAAAGCGAACACCGGGGAGCTGTTTTTT. Its translation: CASTQRKANTGELFF. The chain has TRBV28 and TRBJ2-2; D may be TRBD2 (5 bases). The length of the CDR3 is 15 residues. Germline CDR1 MDHEN, CDR2 SYDVKM. V shed 7 bases and J shed 0 bases, with 12 bases lying between them.